These T cell receptor beta chains were read from a single sample in a study of blood T cells in healthy people across ages. Each CDR3 protein gets one entry after TCRdb re-called the 5' RACE reads with MiXCR. Seen here are about 1.6 million distinct CDR3 sequences, 34% observed once, and the top ten hold over 9%. The sequencing input was blood. These receptors were obtained from a woman in her 30s in good health. CDR3s include the opening cysteine and the closing phenylalanine or tryptophan. Each record gives: J gene, D gene, V gene, clone size, CDR3 DNA, CDR3 protein. The D gene is left open where the match is weak. The size field is filled for only some rows; it gives once, few, many or a size class.

TRBJ2-3 TRBD2 TRBV20-1 . TGCAGTGCTATAAGCGGGATAGCCACAGATACGCAGTATTTT CSAISGIATDTQYF
TRBJ1-4 . TRBV7-9 many TGTGCCAGCAGCCCCAATGAAAAACTGTTTTTT CASSPNEKLFF
TRBJ1-2 TRBD1 TRBV4-1 . TGCGCCAGCAGCCTGTCCGAGGGGGCGAACTATGGCTACACCTTC CASSLSEGANYGYTF
TRBJ2-3 TRBD2 TRBV12-3/TRBV12-4 . TGTGCCAGCTGGACTAGCGGAATTGCGGATGCGCAGTATTTT CASWTSGIADAQYF
TRBJ2-1 . TRBV6-6 . TGTGCCAGCAGACTTTGGGTAGGTCCATACAATGAGCAGTTCTTC CASRLWVGPYNEQFF
TRBJ2-3 . TRBV18 . TGTGCCAGCTCACCGTTCGCCTCAGCTCGGACAGATACGCAGTATTTT CASSPFASARTDTQYF
TRBJ2-3 . TRBV5-1 few TGCGCCAGCAGCGCCTCGGTCGGGGGAACAGATACGCAGTATTTT CASSASVGGTDTQYF
TRBJ2-1 . TRBV9 few TGTGCCAGCAGCACCATTCCCCGGGATGAGCAGTTCTTC CASSTIPRDEQFF
TRBJ2-5 TRBD1 TRBV6-1 many TGTGCCAGCAGCATTATGACAGGGCTTGAGACCCAGTACTTC CASSIMTGLETQYF
TRBJ2-5 . TRBV5-1 . TGCGCCAGCAGCCAGGGCGAAACGCTACTGGGGACCCAGTACTTC CASSQGETLLGTQYF
TRBJ2-1 . TRBV27 once TGTGCCAGCAGTTTATTACGGAGTCCTACCTACAATGAGCAGTTCTTC CASSLLRSPTYNEQFF
TRBJ1-4 . TRBV7-3 few TGTGCCAGCAGCTTAATCGGACAGCTTTATGAAAAACTGTTTTTT CASSLIGQLYEKLFF
TRBJ2-3 TRBD2 TRBV20-1 many TGCAGTGCTCCCCGAGCGGGGCCCACAGATACGCAGTATTTT CSAPRAGPTDTQYF
TRBJ2-1 . TRBV9 few TGTGCCAGCAGCCAGATGAGCTCCTACAATGAGCAGTTCTTC CASSQMSSYNEQFF
TRBJ1-1 . TRBV5-5 . TGTGCCAGCAGCTTGGATTCCAACTTGAACACTGAAGCTTTCTTT CASSLDSNLNTEAFF
TRBJ1-5 TRBD1 TRBV3-1 . TGTGCCAGCAGCCAAGACGGAACAGGGGCGGTTCAGCCCCAGCATTTT CASSQDGTGAVQPQHF
TRBJ2-1 TRBD2 TRBV7-8 few TGTGCCAGCAGCTTAGCGCTAGCGGGAGGGCCCGCCTACAATGAGCAGTTCTTC CASSLALAGGPAYNEQFF
TRBJ2-5 TRBD2 TRBV5-6 few TGTGCCAGCAGCCCACTTAGCGGGAGTGGAGAGACCCAGTACTTC CASSPLSGSGETQYF